This TCR beta chain appears in the sequencing data of a study of blood T cell repertoires in COVID-19. For the study at large: PBMCs, B-cell-depleted T cells, or T cells provided the cDNA or gDNA that made up the material.

As handled by the study authors: Amplified reference gene primers provided the basis for estimating nucleated cell counts. Data came from immunoSEQ multiplex PCR; TCRdb stores just in-frame clones and leaves some out. That table supplies the V and J calls and clone size; D and trimming were determined from the DNA. Among some 420,000 clones listed, around 87% were seen once. Clinical history reported by participants formed the basis on which cohorts were assigned. Germline V gene sequence: CDR1 SNHLY, CDR2 FYNNEI. CDR3 length: 12 amino acids. V lost 8 bases, J lost 5 bases, and 12 bases lay in between.

The receptor was isolated from a man aged 30 to 39 who had recovered from COVID-19. The rearrangement links TRBV2 to TRBJ2-5; possibly TRBD2 for D (5 bases). Material: PBMCs or T cells enriched from blood (not recorded which). In DNA, the CDR3 is TGTGCCAGCGACTACAACCGGGAGACCCAGTACTTC. Amino acids: CASDYNRETQYF.